The entry that follows covers one T cell receptor beta chain sequence. Its specificity is not known. This specimen comes from a study of shared clonotypes between healthy human individuals. Points from the study as a whole: The expectation was that sequencing depth would affect clonotype sharing among donors.

Data came from immunoSEQ multiplex PCR; TCRdb stores just in-frame clones and leaves some out. The repertoire holds over 1.4 million clones, with around 97% as singletons. Deletions cut 2 bases from V and 4 bases from J, with 14 bases between. The CDR3 has 15 amino acids. Per the germline V gene, CDR1 is SGHRS and CDR2 is YFSETQ. The TCR was taken from a man younger than 40 in good health. The V call is TRBV5-1, the J call TRBJ2-3; a weak D match, TRBD1 (6 bases). The source material was naive CD4+ T cells sorted from blood. The subset: CD45RA+ positively selected. DNA of the CDR3: TGCGCCAGCAGCTTAGGGGGAGTGAACTCAGATACGCAGTATTTT. Protein: CASSLGGVNSDTQYF.